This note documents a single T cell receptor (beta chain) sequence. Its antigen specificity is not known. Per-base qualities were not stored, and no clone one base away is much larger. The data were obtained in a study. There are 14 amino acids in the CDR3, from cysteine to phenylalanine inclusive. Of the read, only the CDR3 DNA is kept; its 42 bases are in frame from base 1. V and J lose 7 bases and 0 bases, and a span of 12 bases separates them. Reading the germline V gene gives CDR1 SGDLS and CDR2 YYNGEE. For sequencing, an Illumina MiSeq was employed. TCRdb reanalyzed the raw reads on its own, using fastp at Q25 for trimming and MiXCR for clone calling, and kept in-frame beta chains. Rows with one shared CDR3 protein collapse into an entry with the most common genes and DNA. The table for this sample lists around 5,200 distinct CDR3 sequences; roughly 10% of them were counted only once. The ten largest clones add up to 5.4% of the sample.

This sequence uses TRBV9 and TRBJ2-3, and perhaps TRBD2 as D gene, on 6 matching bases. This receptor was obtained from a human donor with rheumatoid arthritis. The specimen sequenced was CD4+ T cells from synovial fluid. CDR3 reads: CASGGEPSTDTQYF. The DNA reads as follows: TGTGCCAGCGGCGGGGAGCCTAGCACAGATACGCAGTATTTT.